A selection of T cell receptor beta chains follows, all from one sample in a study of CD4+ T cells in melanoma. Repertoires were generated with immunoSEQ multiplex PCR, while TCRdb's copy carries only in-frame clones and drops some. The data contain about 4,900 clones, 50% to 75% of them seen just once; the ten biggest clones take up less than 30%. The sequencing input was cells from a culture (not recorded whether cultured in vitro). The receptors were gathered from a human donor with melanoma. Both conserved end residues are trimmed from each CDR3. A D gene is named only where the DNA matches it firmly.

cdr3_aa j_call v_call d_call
ASSVADIIGPPPNYEQY TRBJ2-7 TRBV9 .
ASSLNWRGSYNEQF TRBJ2-1 TRBV7-3 .
ASSLGGAGELF TRBJ2-2 TRBV27 .
ASSLRQAANYGYT TRBJ1-2 TRBV11-2 .
ASSYSGGTEAF TRBJ1-1 TRBV6-2/TRBV6-3 .
ASSLRAETTYEQY TRBJ2-7 TRBV23-1 .
ASSGRLGDQETQY TRBJ2-5 TRBV7-9 .
AYGTDQETQY TRBJ2-5 TRBV28 TRBD1
ATSDLRQARGYT TRBJ1-2 TRBV24-1 .
ASSSSASYRPETQY TRBJ2-5 TRBV7-9 .
ASSLQGSYEQY TRBJ2-7 TRBV5-1 .
ASSFPSVTEAF TRBJ1-1 TRBV7-2 .
ASSGYRDRDKDYGYT TRBJ1-2 TRBV9 TRBD1
ASSVTGNQPQH TRBJ1-5 TRBV25-1 .
ASSLAFGTGDYGYT TRBJ1-2 TRBV5-1 TRBD1
ASSRTGTSYEQY TRBJ2-7 TRBV27 TRBD1
ASSYLPGQGAIGYT TRBJ1-2 TRBV5-6 TRBD1
ASSVTGARNTEAF TRBJ1-1 TRBV2 TRBD1
ASSLGQGTNEQF TRBJ2-1 TRBV7-9 TRBD1
ASSLNRGDGYT TRBJ1-2 TRBV27 TRBD1
ASSPRDTLNTEAF TRBJ1-1 TRBV7-9 .
ASSLGTGVSRELF TRBJ2-2 TRBV7-6 TRBD1
ASGIANEQF TRBJ2-1 TRBV2 .
ASSEDPAYEQY TRBJ2-7 TRBV6-1 .
ASSSEGYKSTDTQY TRBJ2-3 TRBV27 .
ASSGGTGNYEQY TRBJ2-7 TRBV16 TRBD1
ASSPRQGANYGYT TRBJ1-2 TRBV7-9 TRBD1
ASSGDRYYGYT TRBJ1-2 TRBV5-6 TRBD1
ASTPPLTGTSMNTEAF TRBJ1-1 TRBV28 TRBD1
ASSESISLVLGTDTQY TRBJ2-3 TRBV10-1 .
ASSDGGQNYGYT TRBJ1-2 TRBV9 TRBD1
ASSLKRGTEAF TRBJ1-1 TRBV7-3 .
ASSDRAGNTIY TRBJ1-3 TRBV6-1 TRBD1
ASSDRGSTDTQY TRBJ2-3 TRBV27 TRBD1
ASSASISGTEAF TRBJ1-1 TRBV9 .
ASSPGAGNYGYT TRBJ1-2 TRBV18 .
ASEKGGSTEAF TRBJ1-1 TRBV6-5 .
ASSGTGVFTEAF TRBJ1-1 TRBV4-1 TRBD1
ASSLPRTSGLSKQF TRBJ2-1 TRBV7-2 TRBD2
SVEAGQENTEAF TRBJ1-1 TRBV29-1 TRBD1
ASSQDHGSPEAF TRBJ1-1 TRBV3-1/TRBV3-2 .
ASSSGTGGYNEQF TRBJ2-1 TRBV6-5 TRBD1
ASSQGATEAF TRBJ1-1 TRBV10-2 TRBD1
ASRVAEHTGELF TRBJ2-2 TRBV19 .
ASSPWGQLSSYEQY TRBJ2-7 TRBV19 TRBD1
ASSLYWWRGTEAF TRBJ1-1 TRBV5-6 .
ASSTTGELF TRBJ2-2 TRBV4-1 .
ASSDWLPAF TRBJ1-1 TRBV2 .
ASTWGTPNYGYT TRBJ1-2 TRBV19 .
ASSLDRGYESTSYEQY TRBJ2-7 TRBV5-1 TRBD1